One and the same sample provided the 18 T cell receptor beta chains below, sequenced in a study of blood T cell repertoires in COVID-19. Data came from immunoSEQ multiplex PCR; TCRdb stores just in-frame clones and leaves some out. This table holds 350,000 to 450,000 clones, 70% to 90% found once. Sequencing used PBMCs or T cells enriched from blood (not recorded which). These receptors were taken from a woman aged 18-35 years who had been exposed to COVID-19.

This sequence joins TRBV18 and TRBJ2-7, with D possibly TRBD2 on 6 matching bases. The CDR3 runs to 12 residues. The V gene lost 8 bases and the J gene lost 2 bases, with 10 bases spanning the gap. Germline V lookup: CDR1 KGHSH, CDR2 LQKENI. In nucleotides, the CDR3 is TGTGCCAGCCGCGGGACTCCCTACGAGCAGTACTTC. The encoded protein is CASRGTPYEQYF.

CDR3 coding DNA: TGTGCCAGCTCACAGATACCTACAGCGGGGGGACCCACAGATACGCAGTATTTT. Translation gives CASSQIPTAGGPTDTQYF. This chain connects TRBV18 to TRBJ2-3, with 9 bases that match TRBD2. The CDR3 is 18 residues long. Germline CDR1 is KGHSH and CDR2 is LQKENI. After removal of 4 bases from V and 2 bases from J, the junction contained 13 bases not matched to a gene. The whole variable domain, remainder taken from reference TRBV18 and TRBJ2-3, is NAGVMQNPRHLVRRRGQEARLRCSPMKGHSHVYWYRQLPEEGLKFMVYLQKENIIDESGMPKERFSAEFPKEGPSILRIQQVVRGDSAAYFCASSQIPTAGGPTDTQYFGPGTRLTVL.

For this clone: This sample also contains other DNA sequences that code for the same CDR3. The CDR3 region is CAWSVGTSTDTQYF. CDR3 bases: TGTGCCTGGAGTGTCGGGACTAGCACAGATACGCAGTATTTT. V usage is TRBV30 and J usage is TRBJ2-3; weak D call: TRBD2 (6 bases). Germline values: CDR1 GTSNPN, CDR2 SVGIG (reference sequence). Trimming pared 0 bases from V and 0 bases from J, leaving 7 bases between. This CDR3 has 14 amino acids.

This rearrangement joins TRBV5-5 to TRBJ1-4; maybe TRBD1 (5 bases). The germline V gene has CDR1 SGHKS and CDR2 YYEKEE (reference sequence). This CDR3 is 15 amino acids long. V was cut by 5 bases and J by 5 bases, with 16 bases left in between. CDR3: CASRGGTEKNEKLFF. CDR3 coding DNA: TGTGCCAGCAGGGGCGGGACGGAAAAAAATGAAAAACTGTTTTTT. Complete variable domain (other parts from reference TRBV5-5 and TRBJ1-4): DAGVTQSPTHLIKTRGQQVTLRCSPISGHKSVSWYQQVLGQGPQFIFQYYEKEERGRGNFPDRFSARQFPNYSSELNVNALLLGDSALYLCASRGGTEKNEKLFFGSGTQLSVL.

The V and J genes are TRBV7-2 and TRBJ2-7; D unresolved. The CDR3 has 12 amino acids. V dropped 4 bases and J dropped 10 bases, with 14 bases sitting between them. The germline CDR1 and CDR2 sequences are SGHTA and FQGNSA. The CDR3 protein is CASSSGSPVQYF. The CDR3 coding sequence is TGTGCCAGCAGCTCAGGATCCCCGGTCCAGTACTTC. Full variable domain (missing parts from reference TRBV7-2 and TRBJ2-7): GAGVSQSPSNKVTEKGKDVELRCDPISGHTALYWYRQSLGQGLEFLIYFQGNSAPDKSGLPSDRFSAERTGGSVSTLTIQRTQQEDSAVYLCASSSGSPVQYFGPGTRLTVT.

The rearrangement uses TRBV7-2 and TRBJ2-2; 10 bases map to TRBD2. This CDR3 has 15 residues. V shed 5 bases, J shed 6 bases, and the junction held 6 bases outside the gene matches. The germline V gene encodes CDR1 SGHTA and CDR2 FQGNSA. The CDR3 sequence is CASSRQAGGSGELFF. In DNA form, the CDR3 reads TGTGCCAGCAGCCGTCAAGCGGGGGGGTCCGGGGAGCTGTTTTTT.

The chain carries TRBV4-1 and TRBJ1-4, with D maybe TRBD1 (5 bases). The V end lost 0 bases, the J end lost 8 bases, and 10 bases lay between the germline ends. Germline CDR1 reads MGHRA; CDR2 reads YSYEKL. The CDR3 consists of 14 residues. In DNA form, the CDR3 reads TGCGCCAGCAGCCAAGATATCCGGGGGGAAAAACTGTTTTTT. Its protein is CASSQDIRGEKLFF.

The chain has TRBV4-2 and TRBJ2-7; 9 nucleotides align to TRBD2. The junction had 5 bases not matched to a gene; V was cut back by 1 base and J by 4 bases. This CDR3 is built from 15 residues. Germline CDR1 LGHNA, CDR2 YNFKEQ. The CDR3 loop reads CASSQVGGGAYEQYF. The CDR3 region has the DNA TGTGCCAGCAGCCAAGTTGGCGGGGGGGCTTACGAGCAGTACTTC.

This chain links TRBV9 with TRBJ1-2; 7 nucleotides align to TRBD1. This CDR3 has 16 amino acids. The V gene end was trimmed by 3 bases and the J gene end by 0 bases; junction bases not matched to a gene: 8. Germline CDR1 SGDLS, CDR2 YYNGEE. DNA of the CDR3: TGTGCCAGCAGCGAACTAGACAGGGCCCCTAACTATGGCTACACCTTC. This encodes CASSELDRAPNYGYTF.

With regard to this clone: A clone one base away is much larger, so this may be a read error. The rearrangement links TRBV16 to TRBJ2-7; 7 bases align to TRBD1. CDR1 is KGHSY and CDR2 is FQNENV in the germline V gene. The J segment lost 0 bases and the V segment lost 4 bases, leaving 0 bases of the junction unmatched. This CDR3 has 13 amino acids. The DNA for the CDR3 is TGTGCCAGCAGCCGGGACAGCTCCTACGAGCAGTACTTC. This sequence encodes CASSRDSSYEQYF. Based on the CDR3 plus reference TRBV16 and TRBJ2-7, the full variable domain is GEEVAQTPKHLVRGEGQKAKLYCAPIKGHSYVFWYQQVLKNEFKFLISFQNENVFDETGMPKERFSAKCLPNSPCSLEIQATKLEDSAVYFCASSRDSSYEQYFGPGTRLTVT.

The V call is TRBV6-1, the J call TRBJ2-7; a weak D match, TRBD1 (5 bases). V shed 1 base and J shed 2 bases, with 12 bases lying between them. The CDR3 has 15 amino acids. Germline values: CDR1 MNHNS, CDR2 SASEGT. The CDR3 sequence: CASSEEWTFTYEQYF. In DNA, the CDR3 is TGTGCCAGCAGTGAAGAATGGACATTCACCTACGAGCAGTACTTC.

The chain has TRBV29-1 and TRBJ2-1; D is unresolved. Trimming took off 6 bases at V and 1 base at J, with 7 bases between the two ends. CDR3 length: 12 amino acids. In germline, CDR1 is SQVTM, CDR2 ANQGSEA. CDR3 DNA: TGCAGCGTCCCCGGGTCCTACAATGAGCAGTTCTTC. It yields the protein CSVPGSYNEQFF.

The V gene is TRBV19, the J gene TRBJ1-2; no definite D call. The length of the CDR3 is 12 residues. The ends were cut back, 4 bases at V and 5 bases at J, with 8 bases in the middle. CDR1 and CDR2 (germline): LNHDA, SQIVND (reference sequence). CDR3 sequence (DNA): TGTGCCAGTAGTAGATCTCGGTATGGCTACACCTTC. Protein product: CASSRSRYGYTF.

The V gene is TRBV6-5, the J gene TRBJ2-1; TRBD2 might be the D (5 bases). CDR1 and CDR2 (germline): MNHEY, SVGAGI. This CDR3 has 14 residues. V lost 7 bases to trimming and J lost 7 bases, with 17 bases between them. The CDR3 sequence is CASNPIGSGNEQFF. The DNA of the CDR3 is TGTGCCAGCAACCCCATAGGGTCGGGGAATGAGCAGTTCTTC.

This chain uses TRBV29-1 with TRBJ2-5; a possible D gene is TRBD1 (6 bases). The CDR3 is made up of 12 amino acids. The germline V gene encodes CDR1 SQVTM and CDR2 ANQGSEA. Trimming took off 5 bases at V and 5 bases at J, with 12 bases between the two ends. Written as DNA, the CDR3 is TGCAGCGTTCAACAGGGTCGGGAGACCCAGTACTTC. Amino acids: CSVQQGRETQYF.

This chain links TRBV10-3 with TRBJ1-1; D is perhaps TRBD1 (6 bases). CDR1 is ENHRY and CDR2 is SYGVKD in the germline V gene. V was shortened by 7 bases and J by 5 bases, with 17 bases between the two germline ends. CDR3 length equals 14 residues. DNA of the CDR3: TGTGCCATCACCCAACAGGGAATAGGGACTGAAGCTTTCTTT. This translates into CAITQQGIGTEAFF.

The chain uses TRBV5-6 and TRBJ1-4; weak D call: TRBD1 (6 bases). Between the trimmed V and J ends, which lost 1 base and 5 bases, there was a span of 12 bases. The germline V gene encodes CDR1 SGHDT and CDR2 YYEEEE. There are 15 residues in the CDR3. The CDR3 nucleotides are TGTGCCAGCAGCTTGAGGGCAGGGGTAAATGAAAAACTGTTTTTT. Translation gives CASSLRAGVNEKLFF.

The J gene is TRBJ1-1, the V gene TRBV6-5; D uncertain. The CDR3 contains 12 residues. From germline, CDR1 is MNHEY and CDR2 SVGAGI. V lost 8 bases, J lost 1 base, and 8 bases lay in between. This chain's CDR3 is CASGLPNTEAFF. The CDR3 DNA follows: TGTGCCAGCGGACTCCCGAACACTGAAGCTTTCTTT.